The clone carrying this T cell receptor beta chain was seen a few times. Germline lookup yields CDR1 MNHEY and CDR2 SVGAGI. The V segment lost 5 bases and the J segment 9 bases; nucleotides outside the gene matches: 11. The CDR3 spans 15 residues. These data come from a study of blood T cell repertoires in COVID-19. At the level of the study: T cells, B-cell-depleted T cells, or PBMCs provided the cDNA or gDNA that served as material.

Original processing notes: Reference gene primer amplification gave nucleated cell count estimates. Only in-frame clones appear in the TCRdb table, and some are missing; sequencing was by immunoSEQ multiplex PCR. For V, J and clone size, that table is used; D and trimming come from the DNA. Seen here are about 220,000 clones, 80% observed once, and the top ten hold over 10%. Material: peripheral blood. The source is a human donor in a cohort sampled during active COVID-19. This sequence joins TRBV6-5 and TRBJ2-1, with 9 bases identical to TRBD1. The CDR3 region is CASSTYGTGMSEQFF. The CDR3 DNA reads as TGTGCCAGCAGTACGTACGGGACAGGGATGAGTGAGCAGTTCTTC.